These 31 T cell receptor beta chains originate from one sample sequenced in a study of cytomegalovirus exposure and HLA in healthy donors. PCR was performed using 60 Vbeta and 13 Jbeta primers. The table came from immunoSEQ multiplex PCR; TCRdb's copy has only in-frame clones and leaves some out. The data contain about 130,000 clones, 78% of them singletons. Source material: PBMCs. Source of these receptors: a female donor in good health and CMV-seronegative.

This chain uses TRBV6-5 with TRBJ2-1; TRBD2 matches at 10 bases. The V segment lost 6 bases and the J segment 8 bases; nucleotides outside the gene matches: 10. The CDR3 runs to 15 residues. In germline, CDR1 is MNHEY, CDR2 SVGAGI. The CDR3 spells CASSPGLAYLDEQFF. The CDR3 nucleotides are TGTGCCAGCAGCCCGGGACTAGCGTACCTTGATGAGCAGTTCTTC.

V usage is TRBV28 and J usage is TRBJ1-5; 10 bases agree with TRBD1. The ends lost 3 bases at V and 5 bases at J; junction bases unmatched: 4. CDR3 length: 15 residues. Germline CDR1 reads MDHEN; CDR2 reads SYDVKM. CDR3 sequence reads: CASSFGQGVYQPQHF. The CDR3, as DNA: TGTGCCAGCAGTTTCGGACAGGGGGTTTATCAGCCCCAGCATTTT. The whole variable domain, filled in from reference TRBV28 and TRBJ1-5, reads DVKVTQSSRYLVKRTGEKVFLECVQDMDHENMFWYRQDPGLGLRLIYFSYDVKMKEKGDIPEGYSVSREKKERFSLILESASTNQTSMYLCASSFGQGVYQPQHFGDGTRLSIL.

The chain is built from TRBV11-2 and TRBJ1-3; D perhaps matches TRBD1 (6 bases). The CDR3 length is 16 residues. V lost 1 base, J lost 2 bases, and 12 bases lay in between. CDR1 is SGHAT, CDR2 FQNNGV, per germline. This chain's CDR3 is CASSLVSRGAGNTIYF. The CDR3 nucleotides are TGTGCCAGCAGCTTAGTGAGCAGGGGAGCTGGAAACACCATATATTTT.

J is TRBJ2-1 and V is TRBV2; 12 nucleotides align to TRBD2. The CDR3 runs 15 residues. The ends lost 4 bases at V and 6 bases at J; junction bases unmatched: 4. CDR1 and CDR2 (germline): SNHLY, FYNNEI. The CDR3 spells CASSGLAGGTNEQFF. For the CDR3, the DNA is TGTGCCAGCAGTGGCCTAGCGGGAGGGACCAATGAGCAGTTCTTC.

The chain recombines TRBV7-3 with TRBJ1-2; TRBD1 might be the D (6 bases). This CDR3 region has 16 residues. The V gene's germline CDR1 is SGHTA and CDR2 FQGTGA. The germline V and J ends were trimmed by 1 base and 5 bases, with 17 bases remaining between them. CDR3 nucleotides: TGTGCCAGCAGCTTAATCGGGGGGGCCGACCCTTATGGCTACACCTTC. Translating gives CASSLIGGADPYGYTF.

V is TRBV27 and J is TRBJ2-3; TRBD1 might be the D (6 bases). Per germline, CDR1 MNHEY and CDR2 SMNVEV (reference sequence). V was pared by 5 bases and J by 0 bases, with 27 bases between. This CDR3 region has 20 residues. Here the CDR3 DNA reads TGTGCCAGCAGTCCCCGATTAGGACCGGGACACGTACTTAGCACAGATACGCAGTATTTT. Its protein product is CASSPRLGPGHVLSTDTQYF.

V usage is TRBV6-5 and J usage is TRBJ2-1; TRBD1 matches 8 bases. CDR1 and CDR2 from the germline V gene are MNHEY and SVGAGI. The CDR3 totals 15 residues. V lost 7 bases to trimming and J lost 1 base; unmatched junction nucleotides: 6. Written as DNA, the CDR3 is TGTGCCAGCACCTTCCAGGGGGCTTCCTACAATGAGCAGTTCTTC. Translated: CASTFQGASYNEQFF.

This clone was counted a few times. This chain uses TRBV5-1 with TRBJ2-1; tentatively, D is TRBD1 (6 bases). This CDR3 is built from 15 residues. CDR1 and CDR2 from the germline V gene are SGHRS and YFSETQ. With 4 bases removed from V and 9 bases from J, the gap between germline ends came to 20 bases. CDR3 sequence: CASSNVDRGQGEQFF. The CDR3 DNA reads as TGCGCCAGCAGCAACGTGGACAGAGGTCAGGGTGAGCAGTTCTTC.

V is TRBV19 and J is TRBJ2-3; D is unresolved. The CDR3 has 13 residues. Trimming removed 5 bases from V and 0 bases from J, with 6 bases in between. Germline CDR1 is LNHDA and CDR2 is SQIVND (reference sequence). CDR3 residues: CASSRQSTDTQYF. CDR3 bases: TGTGCCAGTAGTCGCCAGAGCACAGATACGCAGTATTTT.

The V call is TRBV27, the J call TRBJ2-2, with D possibly TRBD2 on 6 matching bases. The CDR3 covers 15 residues. Deletions cut 4 bases from V and 5 bases from J, with 14 bases between. Germline-derived CDR1 and CDR2 are MNHEY and SMNVEV (reference sequence). The DNA for the CDR3 is TGTGCCAGCAGTTCCCACCTGACTAGGACCGGGGAGCTGTTTTTT. This sequence encodes CASSSHLTRTGELFF.

This chain connects TRBV28 to TRBJ2-1, with 9 bases identical to TRBD2. The CDR3 contains 16 residues. CDR1 MDHEN and CDR2 SYDVKM come from the germline V gene. V trimming: 6 bases; J trimming: 7 bases; junction bases outside the gene matches: 13. CDR3 coding DNA: TGTGCCAGCAGCCTGCGGCGGGAGGGCCGGGGGAATGAGCAGTTCTTC. It specifies CASSLRREGRGNEQFF.

The rearrangement links TRBV5-1 to TRBJ2-7; 7 bases line up with TRBD2. V gave up 0 bases and J gave up 4 bases; unmatched junction bases: 10. Germline V gene data show CDR1 as SGHRS and CDR2 as YFSETQ. This CDR3 has 16 residues. CDR3 in DNA: TGCGCCAGCAGCTTGGCCCCTAGCGGAGGAAATTACGAGCAGTACTTC. This encodes CASSLAPSGGNYEQYF.

The gene calls are TRBV5-1 and TRBJ2-5; 8 bases line up with TRBD1. The CDR3 length is 15 residues. V was pared by 4 bases and J by 4 bases, with 9 bases of the junction left unmatched. Germline V lookup: CDR1 SGHRS, CDR2 YFSETQ. The CDR3 sequence: CASSPGQGGPETQYF. Written as DNA, the CDR3 is TGCGCCAGCAGCCCCGGACAGGGCGGTCCAGAGACCCAGTACTTC.

The sample holds a few counts of this clone. The chain joins TRBV5-4 to TRBJ2-7; the D gene is possibly TRBD2 (6 bases). The V and J ends lost 2 bases and 7 bases respectively, with 25 bases between them. Germline CDR1 SGHNT, CDR2 YYREEE (reference sequence). This CDR3 region has 17 residues. In DNA, the CDR3 is TGTGCCAGCAGCTTTGATTCTAGCGCCCGTTCCCGGGGTGAGCAGTACTTC. Translated: CASSFDSSARSRGEQYF.

This chain uses TRBV7-8 with TRBJ1-2; D unresolved. This CDR3 is 14 amino acids long. The ends were cut back, 0 bases at V and 2 bases at J, with 7 bases in the middle. The germline CDR1 and CDR2 sequences are SGHVS and FQNEAQ. CDR3 protein: CASSLATGNYGYTF. CDR3 DNA: TGTGCCAGCAGCTTAGCGACGGGGAACTATGGCTACACCTTC.

This clone was detected only a few times. This sequence joins TRBV7-2 and TRBJ1-3; the D is unclear. This CDR3 comprises 14 residues. Germline V CDR1 and CDR2: SGHTA, FQGNSA. Trimming took off 5 bases at V and 0 bases at J, with 8 bases between the two ends. CDR3 in DNA: TGTGCCAGCAGCGTCGGGAACTCTGGAAACACCATATATTTT. Residues: CASSVGNSGNTIYF.

This clone was detected only once. The chain recombines TRBV7-2 with TRBJ2-1, with D possibly matching TRBD1 (5 bases). The germline V gene encodes CDR1 SGHTA and CDR2 FQGNSA. The CDR3 contains 18 residues. V lost 5 bases and J lost 1, with 21 bases in between. CDR3 loop: CASSPFLSGAESYNEQFF. The CDR3 DNA sequence: TGTGCCAGCAGCCCCTTTCTCTCTGGGGCGGAATCCTACAATGAGCAGTTCTTC.

The chain is built from TRBV28 and TRBJ2-2; D may be TRBD2 (5 bases). Germline V gives CDR1 MDHEN, CDR2 SYDVKM. The CDR3 runs to 15 residues. V gave up 2 bases and J gave up 0 bases, with 7 bases separating them. Here the CDR3 reads CASSLPGTNTGELFF. In DNA form, the CDR3 reads TGTGCCAGCAGTTTACCCGGGACGAACACCGGGGAGCTGTTTTTT.

The chain carries TRBV5-4 and TRBJ2-3; possible D gene TRBD1, 6 bases. V lost 1 base to trimming and J lost 3 bases, with 12 bases between them. CDR3 size: 15 residues. CDR1 SGHNT and CDR2 YYREEE come from the germline V gene (reference sequence). This chain's CDR3 is CASSLRSGTTDTQYF. DNA for the CDR3: TGTGCCAGCAGCTTGCGGTCAGGGACAACAGATACGCAGTATTTT.

The chain couples TRBV4-1 to TRBJ1-6; tentatively, D is TRBD1 (6 bases). CDR1 is MGHRA and CDR2 is YSYEKL in the germline V gene. The CDR3 has 15 residues. The V end was cut by 5 bases, the J end by 3 bases, with 11 bases between. This chain's CDR3 is CASSSRDIYNSPLHF. CDR3 nucleotides: TGCGCCAGCAGCTCTCGGGACATCTATAATTCACCCCTCCACTTT.

This chain uses TRBV11-2 with TRBJ2-5, with 8 bases that match TRBD2. With the DNA end fitting TRBJ2-7 better, the J assignment may be wrong. Germline loops: CDR1 SGHAT, CDR2 FQNNGV. The CDR3 loop spans 15 amino acids. The CDR3 DNA sequence: TGTGCCAGCAGCTTACTCCGCGGGGGGAACTACGAGCAGTACTTC. Translating it yields CASSLLRGGNYEQYF.

The chain joins TRBV28 to TRBJ1-1, with D possibly TRBD1 on 5 matching bases. Germline loops: CDR1 MDHEN, CDR2 SYDVKM. V lost 6 bases to trimming and J lost 1 base, with 9 bases between them. The CDR3 is 13 amino acids. Written as DNA, the CDR3 is TGTGCCAGCAGGCCGACAGCGAACACTGAAGCTTTCTTT. Translated: CASRPTANTEAFF.

The rearrangement joins TRBV7-2 to TRBJ2-1, with 9 positions matching TRBD2. V was clipped by 5 bases and J by 8 bases; unmatched bases: 13. Germline CDR1 is SGHTA and CDR2 is FQGNSA. This CDR3 is built from 16 residues. CDR3 DNA sequence: TGTGCCAGCAGCCCATCCTTGAGTAGCGGGAGACATGAGCAGTTCTTC. It encodes CASSPSLSSGRHEQFF.

The V and J genes are TRBV10-3 and TRBJ1-2, with 9 bases matching TRBD1. The CDR3 runs 16 residues. Germline trimming cut 0 bases from V and 4 bases from J; bases unmatched to any gene: 6. Looked up from germline, CDR1 is ENHRY and CDR2 is SYGVKD. The CDR3 region is CAISESHRGRGYGYTF. In DNA form, the CDR3 reads TGTGCCATCAGTGAGTCCCACAGGGGGCGAGGCTATGGCTACACCTTC.

The gene calls are TRBV11-3 and TRBJ2-3, with TRBD2 matching over 12 bases. Losses at the gene ends were 5 bases for V and 0 bases for J; bases not matched to a gene: 6. Per the germline V gene, CDR1 is SGHNT and CDR2 is YENEEA. The CDR3 is 17 amino acids. CDR3 in DNA: TGTGCCAGCAGCCTTCGGACTAGCGGGGCTAGCACAGATACGCAGTATTTT. It codes for CASSLRTSGASTDTQYF. Full variable domain (rest looked up from reference TRBV11-3 and TRBJ2-3): EAGVVQSPRYKIIEKKQPVAFWCNPISGHNTLYWYLQNLGQGPELLIRYENEEAVDDSQLPKDRFSAERLKGVDSTLKIQPAELGDSAVYLCASSLRTSGASTDTQYFGPGTRLTVL.

This chain connects TRBV6-5 to TRBJ1-1, with 8 bases identical to TRBD1. CDR3 size: 13 residues. Per the germline V gene, CDR1 is MNHEY and CDR2 is SVGAGI. With V trimmed by 7 bases and J by 4 bases, 5 bases remained unmatched. CDR3 nucleotide sequence: TGTGCCAGCAACGATGACAGGGGCACTGAAGCTTTCTTT. Translation gives CASNDDRGTEAFF.

V is TRBV6-5 and J is TRBJ2-5; the D gene is possibly TRBD1 (5 bases). The ends were cut back, 5 bases at V and 5 bases at J, with 15 bases in the middle. Per the germline V gene, CDR1 is MNHEY and CDR2 is SVGAGI. This CDR3 has 14 residues. The CDR3 DNA is TGTGCCAGCAGTACCTCAGGGTCAGGGGAGACCCAGTACTTC. This codes for CASSTSGSGETQYF.

The table lists this clone with a few counts. V and J are TRBV5-1 and TRBJ2-7; D gene unclear. This CDR3 has 15 residues. Germline V lookup: CDR1 SGHRS, CDR2 YFSETQ. The V end lost 1 base, the J end lost 3 bases, and 14 bases lay between the germline ends. CDR3 in amino acids: CASSLWAGPVYEQYF. The DNA of the CDR3 is TGCGCCAGCAGCTTGTGGGCAGGCCCGGTCTACGAGCAGTACTTC.

V usage is TRBV11-3 and J usage is TRBJ1-2; D gene ambiguous. Trimming cost V 4 bases and J 5 bases, with 17 bases left between them. Germline V gives CDR1 SGHNT, CDR2 YENEEA. The CDR3 loop spans 15 amino acids. The CDR3 region has the DNA TGTGCCAGCAGCTCCAACAGTGACGCGGGATATGGCTACACCTTC. This codes for CASSSNSDAGYGYTF.

In its sample, this clone was seen a few times. The J gene is TRBJ2-1, the V gene TRBV5-1; 10 nucleotides align to TRBD2. V dropped 4 bases and J dropped 2; count of bases not matched to a gene: 6. Germline loops: CDR1 SGHRS, CDR2 YFSETQ. This CDR3 region has 16 residues. CDR3 nucleotides: TGCGCCAGCAGCCCCCCTAGCGGGAGAACCTACAATGAGCAGTTCTTC. Its protein product is CASSPPSGRTYNEQFF.

The chain recombines TRBV7-9 with TRBJ1-2; tentatively, D is TRBD1 (5 bases). The CDR3 consists of 17 residues. The V gene lost 1 base and the J gene lost 1 base, with 16 bases spanning the gap. From germline, CDR1 is SEHNR and CDR2 FQNEAQ (reference sequence). CDR3 loop: CASSLVRTPGVNYGYTF. CDR3 DNA: TGTGCCAGCAGCTTAGTCAGGACCCCGGGGGTTAACTATGGCTACACCTTC.